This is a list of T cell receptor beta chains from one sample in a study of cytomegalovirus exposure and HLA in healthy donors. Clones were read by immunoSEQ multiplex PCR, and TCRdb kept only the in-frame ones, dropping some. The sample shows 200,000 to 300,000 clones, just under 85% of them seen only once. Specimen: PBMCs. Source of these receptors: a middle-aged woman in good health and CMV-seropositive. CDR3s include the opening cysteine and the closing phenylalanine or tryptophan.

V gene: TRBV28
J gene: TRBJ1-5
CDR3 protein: CASSLQTVNQPQHF

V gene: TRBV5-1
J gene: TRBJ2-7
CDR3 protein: CASSLRAQRDYEQYF

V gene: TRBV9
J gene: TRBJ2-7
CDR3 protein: CASSILGGGAGDEQYF

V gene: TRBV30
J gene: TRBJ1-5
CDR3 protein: CAWSVTRTGTSNQPQHF

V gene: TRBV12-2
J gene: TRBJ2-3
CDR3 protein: CASRLRTPCPPDTQYF

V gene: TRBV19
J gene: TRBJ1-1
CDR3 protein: CATRAWEGLNTEAFF

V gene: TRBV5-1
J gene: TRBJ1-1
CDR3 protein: CASSHIDRAGTEAFF

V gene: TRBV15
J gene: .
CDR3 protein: CATSLGGSSYEQYF

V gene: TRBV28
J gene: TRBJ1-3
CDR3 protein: CASSLGLSSGNTIYF

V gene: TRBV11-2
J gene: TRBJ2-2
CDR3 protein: CASSSIPLYGANTGELFF

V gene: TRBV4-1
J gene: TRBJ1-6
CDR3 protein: CASSQGTENSPLHF

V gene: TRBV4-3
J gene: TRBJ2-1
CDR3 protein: CASSPPGTAVNEQFF

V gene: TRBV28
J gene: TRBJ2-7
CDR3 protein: CASSTRLGSRYEQYF

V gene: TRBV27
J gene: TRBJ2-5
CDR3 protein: CASKGLAGGEQETQYF

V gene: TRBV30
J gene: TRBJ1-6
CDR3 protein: CAWSAGQTNSPLHF

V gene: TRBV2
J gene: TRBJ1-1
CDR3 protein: CASSSTTGAFF

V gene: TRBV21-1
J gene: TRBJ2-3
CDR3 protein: CASLLSDTQYF

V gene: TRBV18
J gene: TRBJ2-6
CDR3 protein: CASSPGTGNSGANVLTF

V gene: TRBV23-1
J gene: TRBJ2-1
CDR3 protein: CASSQSKALGQGKGEQFF

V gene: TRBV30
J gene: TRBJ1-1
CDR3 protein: CAWSSRQGTEAFF

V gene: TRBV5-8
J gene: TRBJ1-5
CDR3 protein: CASSSGRGTSNQPQHF

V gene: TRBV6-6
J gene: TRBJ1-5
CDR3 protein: CASSTHRGDQPQHF

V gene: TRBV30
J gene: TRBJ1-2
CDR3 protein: CAWTKDRVVYGYTF

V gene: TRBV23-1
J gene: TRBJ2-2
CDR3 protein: CASSLAGVGGELFF

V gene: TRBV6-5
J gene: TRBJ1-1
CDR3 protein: CASSAGWNTEAFF

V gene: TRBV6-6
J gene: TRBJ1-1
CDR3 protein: CASSWNGQGRTEAFF